These 17 T cell receptor beta chains originate from one sample sequenced in a study of monozygotic twins with inflammatory bowel disease. Each CDR3 protein gets one entry in TCRdb, which reprocessed the 5' RACE reads and gives no DNA. Recorded for this sample: approximately 400,000 distinct CDR3 sequences. The sample comprised blood. All receptors come from a human donor with ulcerative colitis or Crohn's disease, or a healthy co-twin of an affected twin (not recorded which).

The V call is TRBV11-3, the J call TRBJ2-2; the TCRdb call, TRBD1, lacks DNA for checking. Germline V gene sequence: CDR1 SGHNT, CDR2 YENEEA. The CDR3 is made up of 14 amino acids. CDR3 protein: CASSSATHTGELFF.

V is TRBV20-1 and J is TRBJ2-3; the TCRdb call, TRBD1, lacks DNA for checking. Germline V gives CDR1 DFQATT, CDR2 SNEGSKA (reference sequence). The CDR3 has 14 amino acids. The CDR3 region is CSAPGRDNWDTQYF.

This rearrangement joins TRBV5-1 to TRBJ2-3; TCRdb indicates TRBD2, and absent DNA this call remains unverified. CDR1 and CDR2 from the germline V gene are SGHRS and YFSETQ. CDR3 length equals 15 residues. The CDR3 loop is CASSLNSVQTDTQYF.

The chain is built from TRBV7-7 and TRBJ2-7; TCRdb names TRBD1, which stays unverified in the absence of DNA. Germline CDR1 reads SSHAT; CDR2 reads FNYEAQ (reference sequence). This CDR3 spans 12 amino acids. CDR3 loop: CASSRRVIEQYF.

This chain links TRBV18 with TRBJ1-1. The V gene's germline CDR1 is KGHSH and CDR2 LQKENI. CDR3 length: 13 residues. CDR3 region: CASSPSGNTEAFF.

The chain carries TRBV3-1 and TRBJ2-3; the D call of TRBD2 rests on TCRdb alone, since no DNA is present to check it. The CDR3 covers 17 residues. CDR1 LGHDT and CDR2 YNNKEL come from the germline V gene (reference sequence). This CDR3 reads CANSQPPRGGGTDTQYF.

The V and J genes are TRBV7-9 and TRBJ2-1; checking the TCRdb D call of TRBD2 is not possible without DNA. The germline CDR1 and CDR2 sequences are SEHNR and FQNEAQ (reference sequence). This CDR3 comprises 16 residues. CDR3 amino acids: CASSQRPGLGSNEQFF.

The CDR3 region is CASSYLGGGDNEQFF. V gene TRBV5-1 combines with J gene TRBJ2-1; TCRdb names TRBD1, which stays unverified in the absence of DNA. CDR1 and CDR2 from the germline V gene are SGHRS and YFSETQ. The CDR3 is made up of 15 amino acids.

The chain uses TRBV7-2 and TRBJ1-1. The germline gives CDR1 SGHTA, CDR2 FQGNSA. The length of the CDR3 is 11 residues. The CDR3 spells CASSLVDEAFF. Using reference TRBV7-2 and TRBJ1-1 for the parts outside the CDR3, the full variable domain is GAGVSQSPSNKVTEKGKDVELRCDPISGHTALYWYRQSLGQGLEFLIYFQGNSAPDKSGLPSDRFSAERTGGSVSTLTIQRTQQEDSAVYLCASSLVDEAFFGQGTRLTVV.

The V and J genes are TRBV10-3 and TRBJ2-7; the D call from TCRdb, TRBD1, cannot be confirmed without DNA. Germline CDR1 and CDR2: ENHRY and SYGVKD. The CDR3 consists of 12 residues. The CDR3: CASGQGVHEQYF.

The chain combines TRBV4-2 with TRBJ1-6; TCRdb indicates TRBD1, and absent DNA this call remains unverified. Germline V gene lookup returns CDR1 LGHNA and CDR2 YNFKEQ. CDR3 length: 17 amino acids. The CDR3 region is CASSGHPGQGTDSPLHF.

CDR3 sequence: CASSQGWGGYTF. J is TRBJ1-2 and V is TRBV7-2; TCRdb's D call of TRBD1 is untestable without DNA. Per the germline V gene, CDR1 is SGHTA and CDR2 is FQGNSA. The CDR3 contains 12 residues.

This rearrangement joins TRBV5-1 to TRBJ2-7; TCRdb designates TRBD1, a call that cannot be tested without DNA. Germline V gene lookup returns CDR1 SGHRS and CDR2 YFSETQ. The CDR3 runs to 12 residues. The CDR3 protein is CASSPDRGEQYF.

V usage is TRBV6-5 and J usage is TRBJ1-3. CDR3 length: 15 amino acids. From germline, CDR1 is MNHEY and CDR2 SVGAGI. CDR3 residues: CASGYSRGFGNTIYF.

The chain links TRBV10-3 to TRBJ2-6. There are 16 residues in the CDR3. Germline loops: CDR1 ENHRY, CDR2 SYGVKD. The CDR3 here is CAISDIGSSGANVLTF.

The rearrangement uses TRBV7-2 and TRBJ2-1; the TRBD2 assignment by TCRdb is unverifiable without DNA. Germline V CDR1 and CDR2: SGHTA, FQGNSA. This CDR3 comprises 12 residues. The CDR3 reads CASSLRLPEQFF.

The V call is TRBV7-9, the J call TRBJ1-2; TCRdb outputs TRBD1, but without DNA this stays unchecked. CDR1 and CDR2 (germline): SEHNR, FQNEAQ (reference sequence). This CDR3 region has 14 residues. The CDR3 here is CASSLGTTGYGYTF.